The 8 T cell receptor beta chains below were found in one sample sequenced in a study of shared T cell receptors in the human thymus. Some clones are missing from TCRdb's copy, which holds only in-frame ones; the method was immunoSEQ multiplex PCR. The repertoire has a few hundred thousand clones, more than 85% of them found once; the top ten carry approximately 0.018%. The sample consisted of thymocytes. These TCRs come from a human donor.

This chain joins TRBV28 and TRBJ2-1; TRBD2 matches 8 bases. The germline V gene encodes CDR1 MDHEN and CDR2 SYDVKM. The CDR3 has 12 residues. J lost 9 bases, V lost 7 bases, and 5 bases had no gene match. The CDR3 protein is CASTHGGGEQFF. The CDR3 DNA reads TGTGCCAGCACCCACGGGGGGGGTGAGCAGTTCTTC.

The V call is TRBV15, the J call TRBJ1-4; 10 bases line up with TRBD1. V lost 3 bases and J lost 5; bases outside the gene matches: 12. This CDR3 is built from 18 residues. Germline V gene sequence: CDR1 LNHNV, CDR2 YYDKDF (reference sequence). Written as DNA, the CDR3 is TGTGCCACCAGCAGCACCGGACAGGGGGTAGGATGGAATGAAAAACTGTTTTTT. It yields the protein CATSSTGQGVGWNEKLFF.

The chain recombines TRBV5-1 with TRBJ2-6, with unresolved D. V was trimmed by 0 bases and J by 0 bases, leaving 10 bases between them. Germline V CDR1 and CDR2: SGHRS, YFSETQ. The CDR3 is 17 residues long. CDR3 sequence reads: CASSLESPFSGANVLTF. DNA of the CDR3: TGCGCCAGCAGCTTGGAGTCCCCCTTCTCTGGGGCCAACGTCCTGACTTTC. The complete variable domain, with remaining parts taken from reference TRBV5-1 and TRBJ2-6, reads KAGVTQTPRYLIKTRGQQVTLSCSPISGHRSVSWYQQTPGQGLQFLFEYFSETQRNKGNFPGRFSGRQFSNSRSEMNVSTLELGDSALYLCASSLESPFSGANVLTFGAGSRLTVL.

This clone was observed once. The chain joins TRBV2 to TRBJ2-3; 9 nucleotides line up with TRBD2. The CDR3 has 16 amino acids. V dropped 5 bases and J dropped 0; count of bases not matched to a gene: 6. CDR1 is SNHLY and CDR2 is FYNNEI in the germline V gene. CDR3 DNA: TGTGCCAGCAGTTCCAGCGGGAGGACTAGCACAGATACGCAGTATTTT. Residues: CASSSSGRTSTDTQYF.

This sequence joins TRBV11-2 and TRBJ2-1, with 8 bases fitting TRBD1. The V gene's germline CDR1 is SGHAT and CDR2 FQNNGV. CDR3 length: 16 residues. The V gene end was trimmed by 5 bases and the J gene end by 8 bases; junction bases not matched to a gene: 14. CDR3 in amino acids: CASSPGTGQAFDEQFF. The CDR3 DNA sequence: TGTGCCAGCAGCCCAGGGACGGGACAGGCATTTGATGAGCAGTTCTTC.

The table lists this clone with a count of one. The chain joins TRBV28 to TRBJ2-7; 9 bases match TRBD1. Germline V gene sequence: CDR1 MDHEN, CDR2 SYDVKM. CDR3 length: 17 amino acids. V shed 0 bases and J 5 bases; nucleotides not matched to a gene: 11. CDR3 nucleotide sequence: TGTGCCAGCAGTTTATGGGATTTCGGGACAGGGACTCACGAGCAGTACTTC. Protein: CASSLWDFGTGTHEQYF.

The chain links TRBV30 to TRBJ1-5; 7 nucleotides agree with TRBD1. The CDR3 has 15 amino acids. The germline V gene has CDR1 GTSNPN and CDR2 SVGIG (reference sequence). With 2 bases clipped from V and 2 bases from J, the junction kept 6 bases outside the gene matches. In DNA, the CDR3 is TGTGCCTGGAGTAGGGAGGGGGCGCGCAATCAGCCCCAGCATTTT. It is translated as CAWSREGARNQPQHF.

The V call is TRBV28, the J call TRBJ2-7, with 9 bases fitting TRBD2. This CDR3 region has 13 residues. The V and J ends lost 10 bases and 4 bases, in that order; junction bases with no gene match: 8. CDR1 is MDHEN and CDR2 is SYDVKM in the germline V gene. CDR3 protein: CATLAGDGYEQYF. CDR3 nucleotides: TGTGCCACCTTAGCGGGAGATGGGTACGAGCAGTACTTC.